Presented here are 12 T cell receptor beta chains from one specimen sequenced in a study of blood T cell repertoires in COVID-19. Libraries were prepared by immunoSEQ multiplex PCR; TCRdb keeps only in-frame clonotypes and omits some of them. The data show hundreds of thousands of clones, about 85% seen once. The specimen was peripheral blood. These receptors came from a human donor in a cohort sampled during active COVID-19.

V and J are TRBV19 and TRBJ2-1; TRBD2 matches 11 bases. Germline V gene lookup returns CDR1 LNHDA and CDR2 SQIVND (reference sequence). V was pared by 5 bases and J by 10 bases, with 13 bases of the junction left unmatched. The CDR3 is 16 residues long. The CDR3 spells CASSLTTSGSLREQFF. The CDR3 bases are TGTGCCAGTAGTCTGACAACTAGCGGGAGCCTCCGGGAGCAGTTCTTC.

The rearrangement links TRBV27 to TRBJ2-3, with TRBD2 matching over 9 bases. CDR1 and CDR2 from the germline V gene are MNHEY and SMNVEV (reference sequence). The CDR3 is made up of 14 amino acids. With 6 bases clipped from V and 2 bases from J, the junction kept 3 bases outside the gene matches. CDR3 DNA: TGTGCCAGCAGGACTAGCGGATACACAGATACGCAGTATTTT. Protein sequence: CASRTSGYTDTQYF.

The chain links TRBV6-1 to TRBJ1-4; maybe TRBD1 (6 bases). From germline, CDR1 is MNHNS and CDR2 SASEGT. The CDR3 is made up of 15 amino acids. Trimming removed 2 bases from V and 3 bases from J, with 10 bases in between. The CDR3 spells CASSERQVANEKLFF. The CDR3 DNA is TGTGCCAGCAGTGAAAGACAGGTTGCTAATGAAAAACTGTTTTTT.

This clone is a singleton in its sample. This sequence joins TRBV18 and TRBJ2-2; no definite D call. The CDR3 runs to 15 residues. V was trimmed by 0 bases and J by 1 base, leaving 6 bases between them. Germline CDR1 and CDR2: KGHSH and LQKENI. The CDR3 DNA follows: TGTGCCAGCTCACCACCCCCCAGGAACACCGGGGAGCTGTTTTTT. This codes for CASSPPPRNTGELFF.

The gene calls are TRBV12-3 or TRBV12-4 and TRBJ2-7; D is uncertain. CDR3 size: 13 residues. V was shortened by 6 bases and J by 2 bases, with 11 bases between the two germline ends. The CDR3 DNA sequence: TGTGCCAGCAGGACCGAGACAACCTACGAGCAGTACTTC. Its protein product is CASRTETTYEQYF.

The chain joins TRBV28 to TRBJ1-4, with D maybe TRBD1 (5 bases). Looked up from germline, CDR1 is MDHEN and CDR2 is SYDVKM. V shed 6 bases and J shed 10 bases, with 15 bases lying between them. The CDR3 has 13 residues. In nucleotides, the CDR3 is TGTGCCAGCAGCCAGGCAGGGTCTGTAAAACTGTTTTTT. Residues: CASSQAGSVKLFF.

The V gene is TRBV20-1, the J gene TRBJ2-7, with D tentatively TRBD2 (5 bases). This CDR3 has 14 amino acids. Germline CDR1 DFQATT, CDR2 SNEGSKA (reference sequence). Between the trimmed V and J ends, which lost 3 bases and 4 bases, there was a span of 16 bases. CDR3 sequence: CSASRSGPFYEQYF. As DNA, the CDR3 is TGCAGTGCTAGTCGGAGCGGCCCCTTTTACGAGCAGTACTTC.

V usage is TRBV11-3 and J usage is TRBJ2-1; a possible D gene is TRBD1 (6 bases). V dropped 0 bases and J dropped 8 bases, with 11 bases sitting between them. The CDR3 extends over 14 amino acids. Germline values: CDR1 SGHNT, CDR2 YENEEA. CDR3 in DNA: TGTGCCAGCAGCTTAGAACAGGGTGAGGATGAGCAGTTCTTC. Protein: CASSLEQGEDEQFF.

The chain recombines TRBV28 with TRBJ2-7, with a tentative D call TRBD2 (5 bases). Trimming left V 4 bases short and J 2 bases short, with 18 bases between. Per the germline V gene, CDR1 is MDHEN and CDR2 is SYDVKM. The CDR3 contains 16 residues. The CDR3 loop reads CASSSPFERRTYEQYF. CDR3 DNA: TGTGCCAGCAGTTCCCCCTTCGAGCGGAGGACCTACGAGCAGTACTTC.

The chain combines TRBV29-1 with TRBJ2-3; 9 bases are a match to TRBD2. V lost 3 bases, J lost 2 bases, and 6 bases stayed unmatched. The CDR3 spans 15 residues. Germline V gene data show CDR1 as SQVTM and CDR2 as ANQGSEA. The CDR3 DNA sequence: TGCAGCGTTGAGGTTAGCGGGAGTAACACAGATACGCAGTATTTT. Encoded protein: CSVEVSGSNTDTQYF.

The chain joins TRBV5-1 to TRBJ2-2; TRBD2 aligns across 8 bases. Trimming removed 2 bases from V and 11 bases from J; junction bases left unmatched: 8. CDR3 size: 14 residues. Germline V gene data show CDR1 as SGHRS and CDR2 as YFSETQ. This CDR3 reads CASSLISGRQELFF. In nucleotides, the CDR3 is TGCGCCAGCAGCTTAATAAGCGGGAGACAAGAGCTGTTTTTT. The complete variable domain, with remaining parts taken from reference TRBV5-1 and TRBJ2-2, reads KAGVTQTPRYLIKTRGQQVTLSCSPISGHRSVSWYQQTPGQGLQFLFEYFSETQRNKGNFPGRFSGRQFSNSRSEMNVSTLELGDSALYLCASSLISGRQELFFGEGSRLTVL.

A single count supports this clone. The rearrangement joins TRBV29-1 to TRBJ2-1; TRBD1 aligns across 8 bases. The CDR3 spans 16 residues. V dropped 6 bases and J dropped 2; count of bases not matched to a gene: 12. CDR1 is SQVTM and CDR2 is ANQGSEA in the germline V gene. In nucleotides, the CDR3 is TGCAGCGTGGGACAGGTTGCGGGCGGCACCTACAATGAGCAGTTCTTC. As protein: CSVGQVAGGTYNEQFF.